The rows below give T cell receptor beta chains drawn from one sample of a study of blood T cell repertoires in COVID-19. Method: immunoSEQ multiplex PCR; TCRdb's copy keeps in-frame clones and lacks some. The profile shows tens of thousands of clones, 86% of them singletons. The sequenced material came from peripheral blood. The receptors here all came from a man aged 35 to 55 with COVID-19, enrolled during active disease. Both conserved end residues are part of each CDR3. D genes are given only for firm matches. Only part of the rows carry a size: once, few, many, or a class if the clone is expanded.

TRBD1	TRBV28	14	TRBJ1-4	-	CASSLGQGAEKLFF	TGTGCCAGCAGTTTGGGACAGGGGGCTGAAAAACTGTTTTTT
-	TRBV3-1/TRBV3-2	14	TRBJ2-6	-	CASSQDIGANVLTF	TGTGCCAGCAGCCAAGATATTGGGGCCAACGTCCTGACTTTC
-	TRBV6-5	13	TRBJ1-3	-	CASNRYSGNTIYF	TGTGCCAGCAATCGCTACTCTGGAAACACCATATATTTT
TRBD2	TRBV5-1	14	TRBJ2-4	-	CASSAGLAPTIQYF	TGCGCCAGCAGCGCGGGACTAGCTCCTACCATTCAGTACTTC
TRBD2	TRBV4-2	15	TRBJ2-5	-	CASTQTSGGQETQYF	TGTGCCAGCACCCAGACTAGCGGGGGCCAAGAGACCCAGTACTTC
-	TRBV10-3	13	TRBJ2-1	-	CAISDSGDNEQFF	TGTGCCATCAGTGACTCCGGGGACAATGAGCAGTTCTTC
TRBD2	TRBV10-3	17	TRBJ2-3	-	CAISDYMGLGGTDTQYF	TGTGCCATCAGTGATTACATGGGACTAGGTGGCACAGATACGCAGTATTTT
-	TRBV21-1	17	TRBJ2-1	-	CASSKVQAGAGYNEQFF	TGTGCCAGCAGCAAAGTCCAAGCGGGGGCGGGCTACAATGAGCAGTTCTTC
-	TRBV7-2	13	TRBJ2-5	-	CASSLEGTETQYF	TGTGCCAGCAGCTTGGAGGGCACAGAGACCCAGTACTTC
TRBD2	TRBV6-5	11	TRBJ2-5	-	CASSSGGAQYF	TGTGCCAGCAGTTCGGGAGGGGCCCAGTACTTC
-	TRBV11-3	16	TRBJ2-3	-	CASSLFGPGGTDTQYF	TGTGCCAGCAGCCTCTTTGGGCCAGGGGGCACAGATACGCAGTATTTT
-	TRBV6-5	12	TRBJ2-5	-	CASSSLGGTQYF	TGTGCCAGCAGTTCGCTCGGTGGGACCCAGTACTTC
-	TRBV10-1	15	TRBJ2-7	once	CASSDQGSSPYEQYF	TGCGCCAGCAGTGATCAGGGCAGCTCTCCCTACGAGCAGTACTTC
TRBD2	TRBV9	16	TRBJ2-7	-	CASSPFSGGPQYEQYF	TGTGCCAGCAGCCCCTTCAGCGGGGGCCCTCAATACGAGCAGTACTTC
TRBD2	TRBV7-2	19	TRBJ2-2	-	CASSLVGLAGGLGTGELFF	TGTGCCAGCAGCTTAGTGGGACTAGCGGGGGGACTTGGCACCGGGGAGCTGTTTTTT
-	TRBV6-4	14	TRBJ1-5	-	CASSEQYSNQPQHF	TGTGCCAGCAGTGAACAGTATAGCAATCAGCCCCAGCATTTT
TRBD2	TRBV5-4	14	TRBJ2-5	-	CASSPGLAEETQYF	TGTGCCAGCAGCCCAGGACTAGCGGAAGAGACCCAGTACTTC
TRBD1	TRBV4-1	14	TRBJ1-2	-	CASSLSRDRNGYTF	TGCGCCAGCAGCCTTTCCCGGGACAGGAATGGCTACACCTTC
TRBD2	TRBV2	13	TRBJ2-1	-	CASGLAGIIEQFF	TGTGCCAGTGGACTAGCGGGGATTATTGAGCAGTTCTTC
-	TRBV2	13	TRBJ1-1	-	CASSEQGMVEAFF	TGTGCCAGCAGTGAACAGGGTATGGTTGAAGCTTTCTTT
TRBD1	TRBV7-9	16	TRBJ2-7	-	CASSFSPDRSSYEQYF	TGTGCCAGCAGCTTCTCCCCGGACAGGTCCTCCTACGAGCAGTACTTC
TRBD2	TRBV19	15	TRBJ2-7	-	CASTPSGGLPYEQYF	TGTGCCAGTACCCCGAGCGGGGGGCTCCCCTACGAGCAGTACTTC
-	TRBV19	11	TRBJ1-1	-	CASRRDTEAFF	TGTGCCAGTAGACGGGACACTGAAGCTTTCTTT
-	TRBV28	16	TRBJ1-6	-	CASSFTGAGGGSPLHF	TGTGCCAGCAGTTTTACCGGGGCCGGGGGTGGTTCACCCCTCCACTTT
TRBD1	TRBV28	12	TRBJ2-7	once	CASSAGTGSEYF	TGTGCCAGCAGTGCCGGGACAGGTAGTGAGTACTTC
TRBD2	TRBV11-2	14	TRBJ2-7	few	CASSLASGGYEQYF	TGTGCCAGCAGCTTAGCGAGCGGGGGCTACGAGCAGTACTTC
-	TRBV29-1	15	TRBJ2-1	-	CSASTSFGVYNEQFF	TGCAGCGCCTCGACTAGTTTTGGGGTTTACAATGAGCAGTTCTTC
TRBD1	TRBV6-5	15	TRBJ1-4	-	CASGRAGTGQEKLFF	TGTGCCAGCGGGCGGGCCGGGACAGGGCAAGAAAAACTGTTTTTT
TRBD1	TRBV5-1	18	TRBJ2-3	-	CASSLEGLRGTGAGTQYF	TGCGCCAGCAGCTTGGAGGGATTGAGGGGGACAGGGGCCGGGACGCAGTATTTT
TRBD1	TRBV20-1	15	TRBJ2-3	few	CSASGPGGFTDTQYF	TGCAGTGCTAGTGGCCCAGGGGGCTTCACAGATACGCAGTATTTT
-	TRBV5-1	16	TRBJ2-4	-	CASSWGGDRAKNIQYF	TGCGCCAGCAGCTGGGGCGGGGACAGAGCCAAAAACATTCAGTACTTC
TRBD2	TRBV24-1	16	TRBJ2-3	-	CATSASSGTVTDTQYF	TGTGCCACCAGTGCCTCTAGCGGTACCGTCACAGATACGCAGTATTTT
-	TRBV5-8	15	TRBJ2-1	-	CASSKRGQAGGEQFF	TGTGCCAGCAGCAAAAGGGGTCAAGCGGGCGGTGAGCAGTTCTTC
-	TRBV5-6	17	TRBJ1-6	-	CASSSRGSSSYNSPLHF	TGTGCCAGCAGCTCAAGGGGATCGAGCTCCTATAATTCACCCCTCCACTTT
-	TRBV29-1	13	TRBJ1-2	-	CSVAGTTSGGYTF	TGCAGCGTAGCCGGGACAACCTCTGGGGGCTACACCTTC
TRBD2	TRBV15	17	TRBJ2-1	-	CATSRDPRGTSVDEQFF	TGTGCCACCAGCAGAGACCCTCGGGGGACTAGCGTTGATGAGCAGTTCTTC
TRBD2	TRBV19	15	TRBJ2-7	once	CASTKIAGGSYEQYF	TGTGCCAGTACCAAAATAGCGGGGGGTTCCTACGAGCAGTACTTC
TRBD1	TRBV6-5	14	TRBJ2-3	-	CASTEAGGADTQYF	TGTGCCAGCACGGAGGCAGGGGGCGCAGATACGCAGTATTTT
-	TRBV5-4	12	TRBJ2-1	once	CASSPGYNEQFF	TGTGCCAGCAGCCCGGGGTACAATGAGCAGTTCTTC
TRBD2	TRBV10-2	13	TRBJ2-4	once	CASSEILAGWQYF	TGCGCCAGCAGTGAGATCCTAGCGGGGTGGCAGTACTTC
-	TRBV18	15	TRBJ1-1	-	CASSHNGPDGTEAFF	TGTGCCAGCTCCCATAATGGGCCTGACGGCACTGAAGCTTTCTTT
TRBD2	TRBV6-5	14	TRBJ2-7	-	CASRLAGRGYEQYF	TGTGCCAGCAGACTAGCGGGCCGAGGGTACGAGCAGTACTTC
-	TRBV9	13	TRBJ1-2	-	CASNPGKMGGYTF	TGTGCCAGCAACCCCGGGAAGATGGGAGGCTACACCTTC
-	TRBV18	14	TRBJ2-7	few	CASSPPSVTYEQYF	TGTGCCAGCTCACCACCGTCAGTAACCTACGAGCAGTACTTC
TRBD2	TRBV5-1	15	TRBJ2-7	-	CASSPKGLAGNEQYF	TGCGCCAGCAGCCCCAAGGGACTAGCGGGGAACGAGCAGTACTTC
TRBD2	TRBV5-1	15	TRBJ2-5	-	CASSFKRGGFETQYF	TGCGCCAGCAGCTTTAAGCGGGGGGGCTTTGAGACCCAGTACTTC
-	TRBV19	13	TRBJ1-2	-	CASRMERDGGYTF	TGTGCCAGTAGGATGGAACGGGATGGTGGCTACACCTTC
-	TRBV11-2	13	TRBJ2-2	-	CASSFAGGGELFF	TGTGCCAGCAGCTTCGCCGGTGGCGGGGAGCTGTTTTTT